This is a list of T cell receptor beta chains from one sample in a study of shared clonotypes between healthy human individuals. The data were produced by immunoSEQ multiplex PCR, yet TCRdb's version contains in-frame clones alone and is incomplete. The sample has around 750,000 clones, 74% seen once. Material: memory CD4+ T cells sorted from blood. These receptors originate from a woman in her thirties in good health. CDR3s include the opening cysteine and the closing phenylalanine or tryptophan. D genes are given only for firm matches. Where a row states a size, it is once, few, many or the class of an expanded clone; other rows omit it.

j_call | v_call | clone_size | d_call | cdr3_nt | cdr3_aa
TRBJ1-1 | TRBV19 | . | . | TGTGCCAGTAGTATAGAGCCCAGCACTGAAGCTTTCTTT | CASSIEPSTEAFF
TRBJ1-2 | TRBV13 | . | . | TGTGCCAGCAGCTGGACCGGCGGCTACACCTTC | CASSWTGGYTF
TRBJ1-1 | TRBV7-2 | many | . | TGTGCCAGCAGCTTAGTGGCAGGGAACACTGAAGCTTTCTTT | CASSLVAGNTEAFF
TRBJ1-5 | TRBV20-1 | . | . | TGCAGTGCTAGAGAGAATCAGCCCCAGCATTTT | CSARENQPQHF
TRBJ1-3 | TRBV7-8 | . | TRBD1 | TGTGCCAGCAGCCCCGGGACAGTTCCAAACACCATATATTTT | CASSPGTVPNTIYF
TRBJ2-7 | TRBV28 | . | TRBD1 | TGTGCCAGCAGTCCTACCGGGACAGGGGACTACGAGCAGTACTTC | CASSPTGTGDYEQYF
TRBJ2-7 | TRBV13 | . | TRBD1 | TGTGCCAGCAGAGCCAACCTTGGGACAGGACCCTACGAGCAGTACTTC | CASRANLGTGPYEQYF
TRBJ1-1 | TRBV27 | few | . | TGTGCCACATGTCCCAGGGTGGGGGACACTGAAGCTTTCTTT | CATCPRVGDTEAFF
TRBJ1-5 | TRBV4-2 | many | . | TGTGCCAGCAGCCAAGTTTCTACTAACAATCAGCCCCAGCATTTT | CASSQVSTNNQPQHF
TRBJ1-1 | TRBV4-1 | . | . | TGCGCCAGCAGCCAGGGGGTGGGAAACCGAAACACTGAAGCTTTCTTT | CASSQGVGNRNTEAFF
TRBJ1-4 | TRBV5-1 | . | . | TGCGCCAGCAGCTTGGTTGGGGTAACTAATGAAAAACTGTTTTTT | CASSLVGVTNEKLFF